This T cell receptor beta chain originates from a study of CD8+ T cells in alopecia areata. V was trimmed by 5 bases and J by 4 bases, leaving 6 bases between them. The CDR3 runs to 12 residues. Per germline, CDR1 LNHNV and CDR2 YYDKDF (reference sequence). Sequencing templates came from extracted RNA that was reverse transcribed into cDNA. TCRdb's copy holds only in-frame clones and misses some; the assay was immunoSEQ multiplex PCR. The sample contains approximately 210,000 clones, 40% to 45% of which appear only once. The treatment here: oral pan-JAK inhibitor, 5-10 mg twice daily. This clone was recorded a few times. The antigen remains unidentified. The same CDR3 is also encoded by other DNA sequences in this sample. Study results and limitations: Many expanded lesional clones persisted during tofacitinib (in both scalp and blood).

This TCR was sampled from a human donor with alopecia areata. The sample consisted of CD4+ T cells sorted from blood, taken at approximately week 36, from a patient treated with tofacitinib. The chain has TRBV15 and TRBJ2-1; maybe TRBD2 (5 bases). The CDR3 coding sequence is TGTGCCACCAGCCCGGGATACAATGAGCAGTTCTTC. Protein: CATSPGYNEQFF.